This TCR beta chain was sequenced for a study of OX40 agonist ivuxolimab in advanced cancers. Study overall: At 0.01 to 10 mg/kg, ivuxolimab was administered intravenously to patients every 2 weeks. Regarding the study as a whole: Expanded clones tended on average to be more numerous among CD8+ T cells than CD4+.

Produced via immunoSEQ multiplex PCR; TCRdb's table is partial and in-frame only. The data show 70,000 or so clones, nearly 90% seen once. Points on this clone: Its antigen is unidentified.

The CDR3 runs 15 residues. Trimming removed 3 bases from V and 3 bases from J; junction bases left unmatched: 1. From germline, CDR1 is SEHNR and CDR2 FQNEAQ (reference sequence). Patients with autoimmune history or systemic immunosuppression were excluded. The rearrangement joins TRBV7-9 to TRBJ1-4, with 10 bases that match TRBD1. The sequence derives from an adult with an advanced solid tumor such as melanoma, head and neck, liver or kidney cancer. The source was CD4+ or CD8+ T cells sorted from blood, collected in a trial of the OX40 agonist ivuxolimab. CDR3 loop: CASSFDRGPNEKLFF. CDR3 sequence (DNA): TGTGCCAGCAGCTTCGACAGGGGGCCTAATGAAAAACTGTTTTTT.